The sequence of this TCR beta chain was determined in a study of cytomegalovirus exposure and HLA in healthy donors. Germline trimming cut 4 bases from V and 2 bases from J; bases unmatched to any gene: 7. Germline V gene lookup returns CDR1 MDHEN and CDR2 SYDVKM. CDR3 length equals 17 residues. The PCR was carried out with 60 Vbeta primers and 13 Jbeta primers. The protocol was immunoSEQ multiplex PCR, while the TCRdb copy is restricted to in-frame clones and leaves out a portion. The sample includes around 130,000 clones, about two thirds of them seen just once. The rearrangement uses TRBV28 and TRBJ2-3, with 12 bases that match TRBD2. The sequence was obtained from a woman aged 60-75 years in good health and CMV-seropositive. Sequencing was performed on PBMCs. The CDR3 here is CASSSLGLAGYTDTQYF. As DNA, the CDR3 is TGTGCCAGCAGTTCCTTAGGACTAGCGGGGTACACAGATACGCAGTATTTT. The variable domain in full, with the rest retrieved from reference TRBV28 and TRBJ2-3, is DVKVTQSSRYLVKRTGEKVFLECVQDMDHENMFWYRQDPGLGLRLIYFSYDVKMKEKGDIPEGYSVSREKKERFSLILESASTNQTSMYLCASSSLGLAGYTDTQYFGPGTRLTVL.